This T cell receptor (beta chain) emerged from a study of control samples from healthy donors and cancer patients. Germline lookup yields CDR1 LGHNA and CDR2 YNFKEQ. There are 14 residues in the CDR3. Trimming removed 0 bases from V and 2 bases from J, with 7 bases in between. Produced via immunoSEQ multiplex PCR; TCRdb's table is partial and in-frame only. Counted here are 180,000 or so clones, about nine tenths occurring once; the ten biggest clones make up over 1.2%. The chain carries TRBV4-2 and TRBJ1-1; no definite D call. The clonotype was recovered from a woman in her twenties or thirties in good health. The material sequenced was blood. The CDR3 protein is CASSQESPNTEAFF. CDR3 in DNA: TGTGCCAGCAGCCAAGAGAGCCCTAACACTGAAGCTTTCTTT.